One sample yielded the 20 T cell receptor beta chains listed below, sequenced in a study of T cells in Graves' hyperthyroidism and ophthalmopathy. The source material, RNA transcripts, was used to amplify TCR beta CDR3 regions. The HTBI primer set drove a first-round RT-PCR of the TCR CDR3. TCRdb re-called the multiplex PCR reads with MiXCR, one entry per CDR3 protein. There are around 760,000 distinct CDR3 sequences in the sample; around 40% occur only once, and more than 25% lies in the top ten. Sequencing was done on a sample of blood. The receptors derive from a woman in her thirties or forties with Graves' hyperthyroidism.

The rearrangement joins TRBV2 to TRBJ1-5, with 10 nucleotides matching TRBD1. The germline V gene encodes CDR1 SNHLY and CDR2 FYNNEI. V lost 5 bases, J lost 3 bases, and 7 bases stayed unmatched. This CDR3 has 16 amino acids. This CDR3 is CASSPTGGAYNQPQHF. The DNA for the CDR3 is TGTGCCAGCAGTCCGACAGGGGGCGCGTACAATCAGCCCCAGCATTTT.

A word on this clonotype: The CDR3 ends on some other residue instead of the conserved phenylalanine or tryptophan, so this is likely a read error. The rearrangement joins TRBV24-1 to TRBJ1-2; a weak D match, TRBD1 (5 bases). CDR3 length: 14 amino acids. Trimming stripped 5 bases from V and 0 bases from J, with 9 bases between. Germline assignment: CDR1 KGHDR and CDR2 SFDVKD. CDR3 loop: CATSGDASNYGYTS. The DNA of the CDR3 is TGTGCCACCAGTGGGGACGCCTCTAACTATGGCTACACCTCC.

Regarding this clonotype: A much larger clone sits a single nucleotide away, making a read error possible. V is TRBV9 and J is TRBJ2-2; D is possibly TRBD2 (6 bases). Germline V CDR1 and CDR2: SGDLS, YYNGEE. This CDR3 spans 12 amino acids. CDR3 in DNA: TGTGCCAGCAGCGTAGAAGCCGGGGGGCTGTTTTTT. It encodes CASSVEAGGLFF. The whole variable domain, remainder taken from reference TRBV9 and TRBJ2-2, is DSGVTQTPKHLITATGQRVTLRCSPRSGDLSVYWYQQSLDQGLQFLIQYYNGEERAKGNILERFSAQQFPDLHSELNLSSLELGDSALYFCASSVEAGGLFFGEGSRLTVL.

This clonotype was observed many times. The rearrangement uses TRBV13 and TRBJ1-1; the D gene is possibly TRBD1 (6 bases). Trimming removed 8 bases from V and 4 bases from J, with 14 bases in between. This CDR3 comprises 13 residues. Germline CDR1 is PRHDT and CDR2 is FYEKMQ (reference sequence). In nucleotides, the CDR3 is TGTGCCAGCGTAGGGGGGGACGGCACTGAAGCTTTCTTT. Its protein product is CASVGGDGTEAFF.

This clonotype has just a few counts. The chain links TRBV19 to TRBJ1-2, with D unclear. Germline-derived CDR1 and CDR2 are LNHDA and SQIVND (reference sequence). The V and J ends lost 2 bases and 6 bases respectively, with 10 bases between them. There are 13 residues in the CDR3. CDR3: CASSIRARHGYTF. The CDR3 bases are TGTGCCAGTAGTATAAGGGCAAGACATGGCTACACCTTC.

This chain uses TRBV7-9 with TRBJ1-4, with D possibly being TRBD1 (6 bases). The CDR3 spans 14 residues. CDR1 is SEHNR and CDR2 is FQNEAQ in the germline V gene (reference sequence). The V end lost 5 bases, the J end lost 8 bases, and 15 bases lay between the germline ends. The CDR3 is CASSRDPGEEKLFF. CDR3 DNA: TGTGCCAGCAGCAGGGACCCAGGGGAAGAAAAACTGTTTTTT.

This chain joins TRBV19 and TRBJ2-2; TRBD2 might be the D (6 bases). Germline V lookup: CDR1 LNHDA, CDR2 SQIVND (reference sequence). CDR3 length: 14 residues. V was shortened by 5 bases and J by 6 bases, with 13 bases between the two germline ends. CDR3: CASSGGVNAGELFF. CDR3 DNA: TGTGCCAGTAGTGGAGGGGTAAACGCCGGGGAGCTGTTTTTT. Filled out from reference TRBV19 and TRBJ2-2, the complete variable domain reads DGGITQSPKYLFRKEGQNVTLSCEQNLNHDAMYWYRQDPGQGLRLIYYSQIVNDFQKGDIAEGYSVSREKKESFPLTVTSAQKNPTAFYLCASSGGVNAGELFFGEGSRLTVL.

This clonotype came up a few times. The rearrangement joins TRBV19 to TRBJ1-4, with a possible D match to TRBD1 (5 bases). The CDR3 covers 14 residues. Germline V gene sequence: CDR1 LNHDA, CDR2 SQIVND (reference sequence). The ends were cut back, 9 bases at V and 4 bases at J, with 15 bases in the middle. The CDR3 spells CARDSRDGNEKLFF. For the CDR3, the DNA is TGTGCCAGAGACTCCCGGGACGGTAATGAAAAACTGTTTTTT.

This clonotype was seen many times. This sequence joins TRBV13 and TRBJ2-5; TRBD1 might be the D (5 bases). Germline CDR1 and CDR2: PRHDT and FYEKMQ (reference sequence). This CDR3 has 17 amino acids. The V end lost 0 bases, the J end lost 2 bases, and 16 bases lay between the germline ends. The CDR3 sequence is CASSLGRAGPRQETQYF. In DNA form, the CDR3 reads TGTGCCAGCAGCTTAGGCCGGGCAGGGCCACGGCAAGAGACCCAGTACTTC.

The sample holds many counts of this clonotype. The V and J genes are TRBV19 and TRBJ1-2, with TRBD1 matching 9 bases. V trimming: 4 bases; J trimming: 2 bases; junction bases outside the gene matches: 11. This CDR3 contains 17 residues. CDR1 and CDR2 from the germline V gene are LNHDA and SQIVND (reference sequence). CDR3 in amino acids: CASSKGAGQGRNYGYTF. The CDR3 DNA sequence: TGTGCCAGTAGTAAGGGTGCAGGACAGGGGAGGAACTATGGCTACACCTTC. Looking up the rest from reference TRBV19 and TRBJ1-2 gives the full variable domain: DGGITQSPKYLFRKEGQNVTLSCEQNLNHDAMYWYRQDPGQGLRLIYYSQIVNDFQKGDIAEGYSVSREKKESFPLTVTSAQKNPTAFYLCASSKGAGQGRNYGYTFGSGTRLTVV.

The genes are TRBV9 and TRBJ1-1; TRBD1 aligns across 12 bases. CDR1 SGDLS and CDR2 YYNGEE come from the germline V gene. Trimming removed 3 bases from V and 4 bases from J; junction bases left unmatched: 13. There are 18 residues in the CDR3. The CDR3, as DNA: TGTGCCAGCAGCGCAAATCACCGGGACAGGGGGCTTGGCACTGAAGCTTTCTTT. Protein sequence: CASSANHRDRGLGTEAFF.

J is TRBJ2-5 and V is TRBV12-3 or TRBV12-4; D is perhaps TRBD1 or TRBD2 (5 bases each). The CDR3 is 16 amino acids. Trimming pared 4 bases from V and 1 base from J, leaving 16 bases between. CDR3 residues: CASSYSGVGAQETQYF. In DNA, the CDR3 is TGTGCCAGCAGTTACTCAGGAGTCGGGGCCCAAGAGACCCAGTACTTC.

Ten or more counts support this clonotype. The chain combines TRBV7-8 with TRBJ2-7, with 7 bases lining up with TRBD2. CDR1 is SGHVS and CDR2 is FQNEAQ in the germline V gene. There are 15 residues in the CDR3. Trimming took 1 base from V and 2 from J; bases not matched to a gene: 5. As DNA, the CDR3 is TGTGCCAGCAGCTTAGGGCTAGCGGACACCTACGAGCAGTACTTC. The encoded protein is CASSLGLADTYEQYF. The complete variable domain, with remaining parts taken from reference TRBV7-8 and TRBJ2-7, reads GAGVSQSPRYKVAKRGQDVALRCDPISGHVSLFWYQQALGQGPEFLTYFQNEAQLDKSGLPSDRFFAERPEGSVSTLKIQRTQQEDSAVYLCASSLGLADTYEQYFGPGTRLTVT.

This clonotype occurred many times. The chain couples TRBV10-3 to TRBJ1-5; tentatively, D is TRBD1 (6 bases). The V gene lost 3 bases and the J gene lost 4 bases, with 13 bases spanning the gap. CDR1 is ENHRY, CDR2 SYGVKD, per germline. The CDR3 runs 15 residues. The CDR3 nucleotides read TGTGCCATCAGTGACACAGGGACCCCGAATCAGCCCCAGCATTTT. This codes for CAISDTGTPNQPQHF.

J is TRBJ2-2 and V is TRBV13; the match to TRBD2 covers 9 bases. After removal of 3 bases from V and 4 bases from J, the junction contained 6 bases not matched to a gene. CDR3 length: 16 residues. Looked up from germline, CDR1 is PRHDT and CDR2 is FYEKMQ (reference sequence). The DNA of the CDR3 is TGTGCCAGCAGCTTTCGAGCGGGGGGAGCCACCGGGGAGCTGTTTTTT. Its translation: CASSFRAGGATGELFF.

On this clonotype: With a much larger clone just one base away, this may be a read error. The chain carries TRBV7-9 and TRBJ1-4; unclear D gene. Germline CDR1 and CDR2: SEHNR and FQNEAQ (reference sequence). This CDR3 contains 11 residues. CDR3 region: CASSAPRPLVF. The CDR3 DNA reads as TGTGCCAGCAGCGCCCCCCGACCATTGGTTTTT.

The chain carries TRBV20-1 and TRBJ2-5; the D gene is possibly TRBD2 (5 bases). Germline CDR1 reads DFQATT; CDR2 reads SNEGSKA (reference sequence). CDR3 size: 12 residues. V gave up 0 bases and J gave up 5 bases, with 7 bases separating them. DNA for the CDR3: TGCAGTGCTAGAGATCGCGGGGAGACCCAGTACTTC. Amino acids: CSARDRGETQYF.

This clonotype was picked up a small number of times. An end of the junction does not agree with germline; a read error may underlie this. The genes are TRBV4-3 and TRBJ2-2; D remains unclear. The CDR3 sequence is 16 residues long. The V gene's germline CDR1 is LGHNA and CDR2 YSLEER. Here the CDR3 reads CASRQGTASDTGELFF. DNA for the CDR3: TGCGCCAGCAGACAAGGAACAGCCTCCGACACCGGGGAGCTGTTTTTT.

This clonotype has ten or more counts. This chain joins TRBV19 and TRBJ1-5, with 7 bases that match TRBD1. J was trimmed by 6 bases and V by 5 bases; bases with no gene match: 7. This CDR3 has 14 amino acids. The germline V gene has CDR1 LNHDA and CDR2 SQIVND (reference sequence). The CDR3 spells CASSPDREGQPQHF. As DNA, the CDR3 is TGTGCCAGTAGTCCAGACAGGGAGGGTCAGCCCCAGCATTTT.

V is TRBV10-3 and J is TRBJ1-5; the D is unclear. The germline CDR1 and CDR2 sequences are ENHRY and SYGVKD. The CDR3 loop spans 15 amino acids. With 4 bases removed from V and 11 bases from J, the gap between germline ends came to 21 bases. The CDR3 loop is CAISGGSEVEETQHF. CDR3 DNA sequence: TGTGCCATCAGTGGTGGTAGCGAAGTCGAAGAGACCCAGCATTTT.